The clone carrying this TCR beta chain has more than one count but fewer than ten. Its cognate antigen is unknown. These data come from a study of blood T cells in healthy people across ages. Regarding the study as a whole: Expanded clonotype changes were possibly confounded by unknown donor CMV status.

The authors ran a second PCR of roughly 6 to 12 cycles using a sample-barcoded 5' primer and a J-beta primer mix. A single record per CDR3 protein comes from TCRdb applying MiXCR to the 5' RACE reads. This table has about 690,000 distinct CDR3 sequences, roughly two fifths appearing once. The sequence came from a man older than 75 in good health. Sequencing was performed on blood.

The CDR3 nucleotides read TGCGCCAGCGAGACATCGGGGGGCGGAGAGACCCAGTACTTC. This gives the protein CASETSGGGETQYF. This rearrangement joins TRBV5-1 to TRBJ2-5, with TRBD2 as a possible D gene (7 bases). Trimming pared 7 bases from V and 4 bases from J, leaving 17 bases between. The germline gives CDR1 SGHRS, CDR2 YFSETQ. This CDR3 has 14 amino acids.